The TCR beta chain described here comes from a study of T-cell memory formation after mild COVID-19. Turning to the study itself: TCR clusters showed largely donor specificity.

General study findings and limits: Day 15 to 85 contracting clones showed balanced CD4/CD8; later expanders leaned CD4+. Among CD4+ contracting clones, most were CM and EM, and CD8+ ones EMRA.

TCRdb used MiXCR to reprocess the 5' RACE reads, holding one entry per CDR3 protein. This table holds roughly 620,000 distinct CDR3 sequences, roughly 18% found once. Trimming took 1 base from V and 6 from J, leaving 16 bases between them. Per germline, CDR1 SGHTA and CDR2 FQGNSA. The CDR3 covers 15 residues. This clonotype was detected many times. Its antigen is undetermined. The sample was PBMCs or a T cell subset sorted from them (not recorded which). The chain recombines TRBV7-2 with TRBJ2-7, with a possible D match to TRBD2 (5 bases). The receptor was isolated from an adult woman who had mild COVID-19 (a few samples of this study predate the infection). Cell type and time point are not known. The CDR3 here is CASSLGPSRVGEQYF. CDR3 DNA: TGTGCCAGCAGCTTAGGCCCGTCGAGGGTCGGCGAGCAGTACTTC.